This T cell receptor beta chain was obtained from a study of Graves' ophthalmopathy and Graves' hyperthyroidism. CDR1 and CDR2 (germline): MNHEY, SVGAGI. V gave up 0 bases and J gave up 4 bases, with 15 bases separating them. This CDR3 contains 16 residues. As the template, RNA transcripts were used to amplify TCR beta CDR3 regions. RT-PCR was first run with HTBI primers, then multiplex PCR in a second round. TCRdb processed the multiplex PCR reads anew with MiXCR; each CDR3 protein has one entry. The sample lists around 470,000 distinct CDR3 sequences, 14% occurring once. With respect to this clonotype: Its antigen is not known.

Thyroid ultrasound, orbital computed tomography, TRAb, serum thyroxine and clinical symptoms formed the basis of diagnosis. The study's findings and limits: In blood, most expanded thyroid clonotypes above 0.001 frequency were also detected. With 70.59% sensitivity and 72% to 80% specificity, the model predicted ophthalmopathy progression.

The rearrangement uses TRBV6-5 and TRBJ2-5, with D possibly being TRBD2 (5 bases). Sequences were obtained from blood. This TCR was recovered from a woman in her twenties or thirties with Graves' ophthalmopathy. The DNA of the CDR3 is TGTGCCAGCAGTTACTCGCGGGCGGCCACGGGAGAGACCCAGTACTTC. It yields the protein CASSYSRAATGETQYF.